A selection of T cell receptor beta chains follows, all from one sample in a study of T cell responses to AZD1222 COVID-19 vaccine. The table came from immunoSEQ multiplex PCR; TCRdb's copy has only in-frame clones and leaves some out. The sample lists approximately 100,000 clones, roughly 89% occurring once. Sequencing used peripheral blood, obtained on day 0 of AZD1222 vaccination. The source of these receptors is an adult in good health. The CDR3 runs from the conserved cysteine through the conserved F or W. Fields, in order: J gene, D gene, V gene, CDR3 protein, CDR3 DNA. D genes are given only for firm matches.

TRBJ2-5	-	TRBV7-9	CASSLGAGVTQETQYF	TGTGCCAGCAGCTTAGGTGCCGGGGTCACCCAAGAGACCCAGTACTTC
TRBJ2-3	TRBD2	TRBV20-1	CSASLAGGGDTQYF	TGCAGTGCTAGTCTAGCGGGAGGCGGAGATACGCAGTATTTT
TRBJ2-3	TRBD2	TRBV7-2	CASSLAVAGLAGAPDTQYF	TGTGCCAGCAGCTTAGCGGTCGCAGGGCTAGCGGGAGCCCCAGATACGCAGTATTTT
TRBJ2-7	-	TRBV12-3/TRBV12-4	CASSYTGSREQYF	TGTGCCAGCAGTTACACAGGGTCTCGCGAGCAGTACTTC
TRBJ2-3	-	TRBV14	CASSQVPTHTQYF	TGTGCCAGCAGCCAAGTTCCGACCCATACGCAGTATTTT
TRBJ1-4	-	TRBV12-3/TRBV12-4	CASRGTGREKLFF	TGTGCCAGCCGAGGCACTGGGAGGGAAAAACTGTTTTTT
TRBJ2-2	-	TRBV19	CASSIVKVNTGELFF	TGTGCCAGTAGTATAGTTAAGGTTAACACCGGGGAGCTGTTTTTT
TRBJ2-2	-	TRBV14	CASSQAGAGELFF	TGTGCCAGCAGCCAGGCCGGAGCGGGGGAGCTGTTTTTT
TRBJ2-1	TRBD1	TRBV13	CASSFRGRGLSNEQFF	TGTGCCAGCAGCTTCCGCGGCAGGGGGCTTTCTAATGAGCAGTTCTTC
TRBJ2-3	TRBD2	TRBV6-1	CASSVVLAGSTDTQYF	TGTGCCAGCAGTGTAGTCCTAGCGGGAAGCACAGATACGCAGTATTTT
TRBJ2-3	-	TRBV9	CASSVDGNTDTQYF	TGTGCCAGCAGCGTAGACGGAAACACAGATACGCAGTATTTT
TRBJ1-5	-	TRBV19	CASSIKSNQPQHF	TGTGCCAGTAGTATTAAGAGCAATCAGCCCCAGCATTTT
TRBJ1-5	TRBD1	TRBV18	CASSPGTGRQPQHF	TGTGCCAGCTCACCGGGGACAGGGAGGCAGCCCCAGCATTTT
TRBJ2-7	TRBD1	TRBV7-2	CASSVGQGTYEQYF	TGTGCCAGCAGCGTAGGACAGGGGACCTACGAGCAGTACTTC
TRBJ1-1	-	TRBV19	CASSIRVSGRGKNTEAFF	TGTGCCAGTAGTATCCGCGTTTCAGGGCGCGGTAAGAACACTGAAGCTTTCTTT
TRBJ1-5	-	TRBV3-1/TRBV3-2	CASSQGAGGNQPQHF	TGTGCCAGCAGCCAAGGTGCCGGAGGCAATCAGCCCCAGCATTTT
TRBJ2-5	TRBD2	TRBV5-8	CASSPGLAGAQETQYF	TGTGCCAGCAGCCCCGGACTAGCGGGAGCCCAAGAGACCCAGTACTTC
TRBJ2-7	TRBD2	TRBV3-1/TRBV3-2	CASTRGGSYEQYF	TGTGCCAGCACCCGAGGCGGGAGCTACGAGCAGTACTTC
TRBJ2-1	-	TRBV9	CASSPQGSSYNEQFF	TGTGCCAGCAGCCCTCAGGGTAGCTCCTACAATGAGCAGTTCTTC
TRBJ1-4	-	TRBV15	CATSIPSGSANEKLFF	TGTGCCACCAGCATTCCTTCAGGGTCAGCTAATGAAAAACTGTTTTTT
TRBJ1-5	TRBD1	TRBV6-1	CASSGGTGRSISNQPQHF	TGTGCCAGCAGTGGTGGGACAGGGCGAAGTATAAGCAATCAGCCCCAGCATTTT
TRBJ2-3	TRBD2	TRBV3-1/TRBV3-2	CASSLSGSTDTQYF	TGTGCCAGCAGCCTTAGCGGGAGCACAGATACGCAGTATTTT
TRBJ2-5	TRBD1	TRBV15	CATSRATGGRETQYF	TGTGCCACCAGCAGAGCTACAGGGGGTCGAGAGACCCAGTACTTC
TRBJ2-3	-	TRBV30	CAWSVKGLGTDTQYF	TGTGCCTGGAGTGTAAAAGGGCTCGGTACAGATACGCAGTATTTT
TRBJ2-7	-	TRBV19	CASSLLEGEQYF	TGTGCCAGTAGCCTCCTCGAAGGGGAGCAGTACTTC
TRBJ2-7	-	TRBV4-2	CASSQEISQTQYF	TGTGCCAGCAGCCAAGAGATCTCCCAGACGCAGTACTTC
TRBJ2-1	TRBD1	TRBV14	CASSPLDRANEQFF	TGTGCCAGCAGCCCCTTGGACAGGGCCAATGAGCAGTTCTTC
TRBJ1-3	-	TRBV5-1	CASSKDFLPGNTIYF	TGCGCCAGCAGTAAAGATTTTCTGCCTGGAAACACCATATATTTT
TRBJ2-1	TRBD2	TRBV6-6	CASSYLAGGREQFF	TGTGCCAGCAGTTACCTAGCGGGGGGGAGGGAGCAGTTCTTC
TRBJ1-4	-	TRBV7-2	CASSLGQLNNEKLFF	TGTGCCAGCAGCTTAGGCCAATTAAATAATGAAAAACTGTTTTTT
TRBJ2-1	-	TRBV3-1/TRBV3-2	CASSQNPSDSSYNEQFF	TGTGCCAGCAGCCAAAACCCTAGCGATAGCTCCTACAATGAGCAGTTCTTC
TRBJ1-1	-	TRBV5-1	CASSLNGHQNTEAFF	TGCGCCAGCAGCTTAAATGGGCATCAGAACACTGAAGCTTTCTTT
TRBJ1-2	TRBD1	TRBV20-1	CSASPPLGTEYGYTF	TGCAGTGCTAGTCCCCCCCTCGGGACAGAATATGGCTACACCTTC